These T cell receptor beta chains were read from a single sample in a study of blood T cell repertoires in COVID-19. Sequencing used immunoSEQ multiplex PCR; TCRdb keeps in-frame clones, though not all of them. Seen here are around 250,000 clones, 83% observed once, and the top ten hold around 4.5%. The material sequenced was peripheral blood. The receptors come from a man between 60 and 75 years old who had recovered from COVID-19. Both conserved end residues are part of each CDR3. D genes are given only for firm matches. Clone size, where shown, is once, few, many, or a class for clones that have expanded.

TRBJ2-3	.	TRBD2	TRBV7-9	TGTGCCAGCAGACCTAGCGGGGGGGCCCCAGATACGCAGTATTTT	CASRPSGGAPDTQYF
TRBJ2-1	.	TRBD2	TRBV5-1	TGCGCCAGCAGCCCCAATGAGGGACTAGCGAGCGATGAGCAGTTCTTC	CASSPNEGLASDEQFF
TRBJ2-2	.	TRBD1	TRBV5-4	TGTGCCAGCAGCCGGACAGGGAACACCGGGGAGCTGTTTTTT	CASSRTGNTGELFF
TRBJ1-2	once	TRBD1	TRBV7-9	TGTGCCAGCACAATCGACAGGGCGGGTGGCTACACCTTC	CASTIDRAGGYTF
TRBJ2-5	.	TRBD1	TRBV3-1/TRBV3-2	TGTGCCAGCAGCGACCGGGACAGGGGAGTGGGAGAGACCCAGTACTTC	CASSDRDRGVGETQYF
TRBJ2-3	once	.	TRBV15	TGTGCCACCAGCACCGCCGGGCCCAGGGGTACAGATACGCAGTATTTT	CATSTAGPRGTDTQYF
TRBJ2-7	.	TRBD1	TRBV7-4	TGTGCCAGCAGCTTAACGGGACAGGGGAAAAACGACCTCTACGAGCAGTACTTC	CASSLTGQGKNDLYEQYF
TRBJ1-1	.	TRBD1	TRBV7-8	TGTGCCAGCAGCTCTTCGGGACAGGGGGGAAGCACTGAAGCTTTCTTT	CASSSSGQGGSTEAFF
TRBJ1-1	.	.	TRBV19	TGTGCCAGTCTAGATCGGGACACTGAAGCTTTCTTT	CASLDRDTEAFF
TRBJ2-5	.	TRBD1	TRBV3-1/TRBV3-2	TGTGCCAGCAGCCAATCCGGGACAGGGTATGTAGAGACCCAGTACTTC	CASSQSGTGYVETQYF
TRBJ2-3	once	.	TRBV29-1	TGCAGCGCCAGGACTGATCTCTCGGATACGCAGTATTTT	CSARTDLSDTQYF
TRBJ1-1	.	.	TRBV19	TGTGCCAGTAAAAGGGGGGGGTCAGTGACTGAAGCTTTCTTT	CASKRGGSVTEAFF
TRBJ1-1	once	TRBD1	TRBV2	TGTGCCAGCAGTTTGACAGGGATGAATACTGAAGCTTTCTTT	CASSLTGMNTEAFF
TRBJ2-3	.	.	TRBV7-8	TGTGCCAGCACCCTTCCAGTGGCAGATACGCAGTATTTT	CASTLPVADTQYF
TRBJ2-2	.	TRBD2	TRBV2	TGTGCCAGCAGAAGGGACTACGGTAACACCGGGGAGCTGTTTTTT	CASRRDYGNTGELFF
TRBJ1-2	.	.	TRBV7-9	TGTGCCAGCAGCTCGGCAGGGTTGGATGGCTACACCTTC	CASSSAGLDGYTF
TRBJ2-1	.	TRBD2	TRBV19	TGTGCCAGTAGTATCGACACTAGCGGGAGAGGTGAGCAGTTCTTC	CASSIDTSGRGEQFF
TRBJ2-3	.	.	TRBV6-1	TGTGCCAGCAGTGATAACCGCATAGCGGTCACAGATACGCAGTATTTT	CASSDNRIAVTDTQYF
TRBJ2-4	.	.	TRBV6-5	TGTGCCAGCAGTTACTCCGGTCTAGCCAAAAACATTCAGTACTTC	CASSYSGLAKNIQYF
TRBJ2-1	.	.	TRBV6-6	TGTGCCAGCAGTACTACAGGGATTGTAAATGAGCAGTTCTTC	CASSTTGIVNEQFF
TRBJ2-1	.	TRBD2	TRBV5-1	TGCGCCAGCAGCACCCGGATGACTAGCGGGGGGGCGGACGAGCAGTTCTTC	CASSTRMTSGGADEQFF
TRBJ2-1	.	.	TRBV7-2	TGTGCCAGCAGCTTAGTGGGGGCTAGCATCGGCAATGAGCAGTTCTTC	CASSLVGASIGNEQFF
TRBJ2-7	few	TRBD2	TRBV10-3	TGTGCCATCAGTCTGCGGGAGGGCCGAGGCGAGCAGTACTTC	CAISLREGRGEQYF
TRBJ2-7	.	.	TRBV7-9	TGTGCCAGCAGCTTAAACGGTTTCTACGAGCAGTACTTC	CASSLNGFYEQYF
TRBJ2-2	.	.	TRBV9	TGTGCCAGCAGCGTAGAAATTGGAGTTGCCGGGGAGCTGTTTTTT	CASSVEIGVAGELFF
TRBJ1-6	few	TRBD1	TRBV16	TGTGCCAGCAGCCCTGACAGGGGGCTGGGGTCACCCCTCCACTTT	CASSPDRGLGSPLHF
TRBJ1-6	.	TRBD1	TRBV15	TGTGCCACCAGCAAGATAGGACAGGGAGCTAATTCACCCCTCCACTTT	CATSKIGQGANSPLHF
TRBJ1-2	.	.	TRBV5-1	TGCGCCAGCAGCCCAACGTTCGTTGACCCGGGGAACTATGGCTACACCTTC	CASSPTFVDPGNYGYTF
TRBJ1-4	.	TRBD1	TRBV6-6	TGTGCCAGTACCGACAGGGTTAGGGAAAAACTGTTTTTT	CASTDRVREKLFF
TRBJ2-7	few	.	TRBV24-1	TGTGCCACCAGTGATTGGGGCAGGGCGGACGAGCAGTACTTC	CATSDWGRADEQYF
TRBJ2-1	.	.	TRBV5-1	TGCGCCAGCAGCCCCCTCTCGAGGTCGGGAGTAGTTGAGCAGTTCTTC	CASSPLSRSGVVEQFF
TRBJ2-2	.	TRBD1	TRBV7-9	TGTGCCAGCAGCTCCACCGGGACAGGGGGCGCCGGGGAGCTGTTTTTT	CASSSTGTGGAGELFF
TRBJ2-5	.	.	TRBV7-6	TGTGCCAGCAGCTTAGTGCGTTTAACAGAGAAAGAGACCCAGTACTTC	CASSLVRLTEKETQYF
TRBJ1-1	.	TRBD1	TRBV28	TGTGCCAGCAGTTTCCCTTCGACAGGGGGAGGCACTGAAGCTTTCTTT	CASSFPSTGGGTEAFF
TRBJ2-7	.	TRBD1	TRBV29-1	TGCAGCGTTGAGCTGACAGGGTCTGGCGAGCAGTACTTC	CSVELTGSGEQYF
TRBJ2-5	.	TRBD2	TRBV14	TGTGCCAGCAGCCAAGATGTACTAGCGGGAGAAGAGACCCAGTACTTC	CASSQDVLAGEETQYF
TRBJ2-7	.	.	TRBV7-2	TGTGCCAGCAGCCTTGAGGCGCCTTACGAGCAGTACTTC	CASSLEAPYEQYF
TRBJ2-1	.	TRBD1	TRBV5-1	TGCGCCAGCAGCGGCGGAATGGACAGGGGGTACAATGAGCAGTTCTTC	CASSGGMDRGYNEQFF
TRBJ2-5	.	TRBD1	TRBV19	TGTGCCAGTAGAAAGACAGGGGGTGAGACCCAGTACTTC	CASRKTGGETQYF
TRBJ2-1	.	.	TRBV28	TGTGCCACCCGTCGGGGTGAGCAGTTCTTC	CATRRGEQFF
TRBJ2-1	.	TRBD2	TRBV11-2	TGTGCCAGCAGCTTAGAACTAGCGGGGGGTAATAATGAGCAGTTCTTC	CASSLELAGGNNEQFF
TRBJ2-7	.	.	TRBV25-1	TGTGCCAGCAGTGACCGACTACTAGGAACCTACGAGCAGTACTTC	CASSDRLLGTYEQYF
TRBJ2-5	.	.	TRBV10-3	TGTGCCATCAAACCGGACACGGATGGGGAGACCCAGTACTTC	CAIKPDTDGETQYF
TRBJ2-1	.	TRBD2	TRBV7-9	TGTGCCAGCAGCTTCCAGCCTAGCGGTGAGCAGTTCTTC	CASSFQPSGEQFF
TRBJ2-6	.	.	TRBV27	TGTGCCAGCAGTTTATTAGGGGGAACTGGGGCCAACGTCCTGACTTTC	CASSLLGGTGANVLTF
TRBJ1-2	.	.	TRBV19	TGTGCCACCACAGGCAATTCGTTTGGCTACACCTTC	CATTGNSFGYTF
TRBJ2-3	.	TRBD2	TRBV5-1	TGCGCCAGCAGCCCTGAGGGAGCGGGAGCCCGCACAGATACGCAGTATTTT	CASSPEGAGARTDTQYF
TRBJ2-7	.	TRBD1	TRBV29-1	TGCAGCGTTCGCGACAGGGGTGGGATCTCCTACGAGCAGTACTTC	CSVRDRGGISYEQYF
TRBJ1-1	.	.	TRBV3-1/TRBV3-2	TGTGCCAGCAGCCAACAGGGGCCGGGAGGAGCTTTCTTT	CASSQQGPGGAFF
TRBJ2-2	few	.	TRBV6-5	TGTGCCAGCAGTCCGAAGGCAGGGAACACCGGGGAGCTGTTTTTT	CASSPKAGNTGELFF
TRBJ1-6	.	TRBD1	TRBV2	TGTGCCAGCAGCGGGACAGGGGGGAGTAATTCACCCCTCCACTTT	CASSGTGGSNSPLHF
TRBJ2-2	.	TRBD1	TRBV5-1	TGCGCCAGCAGCCTGGACAGGGGCCACACCGGGGAGCTGTTTTTT	CASSLDRGHTGELFF
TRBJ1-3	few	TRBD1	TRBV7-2	TGTGCCAGCAGCGGGGCCGGGACAGGAGCTGGAAACACCATATATTTT	CASSGAGTGAGNTIYF
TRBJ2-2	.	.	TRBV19	TGTGCCAGTAGTATTAACGGGGGCGGGGAGCTGTTTTTT	CASSINGGGELFF
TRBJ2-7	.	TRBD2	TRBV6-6	TGTGCCAGCAGTGATAGCGGGGGTTCCTACGAGCAGTACTTC	CASSDSGGSYEQYF
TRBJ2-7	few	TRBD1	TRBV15	TGTGCCACCAGCAGTACAGGGGGAAGAACTTACGAGCAGTACTTC	CATSSTGGRTYEQYF
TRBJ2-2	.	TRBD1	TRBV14	TGTGCCAGCAGCCAAGTATCTGGGACAGGGTTCACCGGGGAGCTGTTTTTT	CASSQVSGTGFTGELFF
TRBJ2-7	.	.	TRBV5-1	TGCGCCAGCAGCAAACCTAGCTCCTACGAGCAGTACTTC	CASSKPSSYEQYF
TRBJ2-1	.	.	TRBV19	TGTGCCTGTGGGCCGAGTGGGCATTCTGCGGGTGGGAATGAGCAGTTCTTC	CACGPSGHSAGGNEQFF